This T cell receptor beta chain emerged from a study of blood T cell repertoires in COVID-19. Across the whole study: Samples taken during acute and convalescent COVID-19 were collected in the United States, Italy and Spain. From T cells, B-cell-depleted T cells, or PBMCs came the material, which was cDNA or gDNA.

V lost 3 bases, J lost 3 bases, and 6 bases stayed unmatched. The CDR3 extends over 15 amino acids. Germline V gene lookup returns CDR1 LGHDT and CDR2 YNNKEL (reference sequence). Profiled with immunoSEQ multiplex PCR; TCRdb holds only in-frame clones, not every one. The sample gives roughly 40,000 clones, about 84% of which show up once; over 25% is in the top ten. This TCR was recovered from a man older than 75 with active or convalescent COVID-19. The sequencing input was peripheral blood. V gene TRBV3-1 (or the pseudogene TRBV3-2) combines with J gene TRBJ2-7, with 9 bases lining up with TRBD2. The CDR3 DNA reads TGTGCCAGCAGCCAGCGGGAGGGCAGAATCTACGAGCAGTACTTC. Its protein is CASSQREGRIYEQYF.